Described below is a single T cell receptor (beta chain) sequence and its context. Its specificity is not known. Study results and limitations: Larger-cohort validation covered only one TCR beta V-J rearrangement. Tumor Tregs overlapped most with tumor, then blood, naive CD4+ cells. Tumor memory CD4+ T cell TCR gene usage was found to cluster with blood and lymph node memory CD4+ cells and with lymph node naive CD4+ cells.

The sorted Tregs were CD4+CD25+CD127-/low cells. The V end was cut by 6 bases, the J end by 7 bases, with 13 bases between. CDR1 is MNHEY and CDR2 is SVGAGI in the germline V gene. The CDR3 contains 13 residues. Semi-nested PCR with Nested Universal Primer A followed constant-region reverse priming of full-length variable regions. Using its own MiXCR run on the 5' RACE reads, TCRdb lists one record per CDR3 protein. Among 9,000 or so distinct CDR3 sequences listed, roughly 34% were seen once. Specimen: Tregs sorted from blood. The clonotype originates from a female donor with breast cancer. The chain combines TRBV6-5 with TRBJ2-1; D is unresolved. CDR3 in amino acids: CASRTHQSNEQFF. CDR3 nucleotides: TGTGCCAGCAGAACCCACCAGTCAAATGAGCAGTTCTTC.